The present T cell receptor (beta chain) was sequenced within a study of shared clonotypes between healthy human individuals. Study overall: Per donor, CD8 memory used one plate, CD8 naive used two, CD4 memory used three and CD4 naive used three. General study results and limits: Roughly 5% of naive CD4 clonotypes were common to a few donors. Relative to memory subsets, naive subsets generally showed larger estimated richness.

Germline lookup yields CDR1 SGHTA and CDR2 FQGNSA. CDR3 size: 13 residues. V gave up 6 bases and J gave up 1 base, with 9 bases separating them. This clone was picked up a small number of times. Its target is unknown. Other DNA sequences within the sample encode an identical CDR3. The repertoire was sequenced with immunoSEQ multiplex PCR; TCRdb's copy has only in-frame clones and lacks some. Altogether approximately 2.5 million clones are present, approximately 92% being singletons, with the ten largest covering around 0.14%. It was into CD45RA+ naive and CD45RA-negative memory subsets that the CD4+ cells were split.

Specimen: naive CD4+ T cells sorted from blood. Subset in this sample: CD45RA+ positively selected. The sequence came from a man aged 18 to 30 in good health. The chain has TRBV7-2 and TRBJ1-1; unclear D gene. Written as DNA, the CDR3 is TGTGCCAGCAGTCTAACAGCGAACACTGAAGCTTTCTTT. It is translated as CASSLTANTEAFF.